The 11 T cell receptor beta chains listed next were all sequenced from one sample in a study of beta chain features in type 1 diabetes. Findings and caveats of the study: Significant though moderate, a shortening of TCRB CDR3s appeared in all four CD4+ subsets of Type 1 diabetes patients.

These receptors' targets are unknown. Reverse transcribing all isolated RNA meant expressed TCRB transcripts were sequenced. Assay used: immunoSEQ multiplex PCR; TCRdb lists only in-frame clones, some missing. The sample contains around 130,000 clones, 9% of which appear only once. The sequenced sample was central memory CD4+ T cells from blood. These receptors originate from a man between 25 and 39 years old with type 1 diabetes.

This clone was seen more than once but under ten times. The rearrangement joins TRBV9 to TRBJ2-7; TRBD1 might be the D (5 bases). CDR1 SGDLS and CDR2 YYNGEE come from the germline V gene. CDR3 length: 14 residues. The V and J ends lost 0 bases and 6 bases respectively, with 13 bases between them. CDR3 region: CASSVESDNREQYF. The CDR3 DNA reads as TGTGCCAGCAGCGTAGAATCGGACAACCGCGAGCAGTACTTC.

This clone occurred a few times. This chain's CDR3 is CASSQAVDRAEKLFF. The CDR3 DNA follows: TGCGCCAGCAGCCAGGCGGTGGACAGGGCTGAAAAACTGTTTTTT. This rearrangement joins TRBV4-3 to TRBJ1-4; TRBD1 matches 8 bases. This CDR3 spans 15 amino acids. V was clipped by 3 bases and J by 7 bases; unmatched bases: 7. Germline-derived CDR1 and CDR2 are LGHNA and YSLEER.

The V and J genes are TRBV11-2 and TRBJ2-7, with D tentatively TRBD1 (6 bases). Germline V lookup: CDR1 SGHAT, CDR2 FQNNGV. The CDR3 extends over 19 amino acids. V gave up 0 bases and J gave up 1 base, with 22 bases separating them. CDR3 loop: CASSLDQGRGSILSYEQYF. The CDR3, as DNA: TGTGCCAGCAGCTTAGATCAGGGCAGGGGCAGCATCCTTTCCTACGAGCAGTACTTC.

This clone came up many times. V is TRBV7-9 and J is TRBJ1-4; the D gene is possibly TRBD1 (5 bases). The V and J ends lost 3 bases and 7 bases respectively, with 12 bases between them. The CDR3 contains 14 residues. Per the germline V gene, CDR1 is SEHNR and CDR2 is FQNEAQ (reference sequence). The CDR3 protein is CASSFAREGEKLFF. DNA of the CDR3: TGTGCCAGCAGCTTTGCCAGGGAAGGTGAAAAACTGTTTTTT. The full variable domain, in which reference TRBV7-9 and TRBJ1-4 provide the parts outside the CDR3, is DTGVSQNPRHKITKRGQNVTFRCDPISEHNRLYWYRQTLGQGPEFLTYFQNEAQLEKSRLLSDRFSAERPKGSFSTLEIQRTEQGDSAMYLCASSFAREGEKLFFGSGTQLSVL.

This chain links TRBV7-9 with TRBJ1-1; 10 bases match TRBD1. With V trimmed by 7 bases and J by 2 bases, 4 bases remained unmatched. The CDR3 is 14 amino acids. CDR1 and CDR2 from the germline V gene are SEHNR and FQNEAQ (reference sequence). The DNA of the CDR3 is TGTGCCAGCACCTTGACAGGGGGCAACACTGAAGCTTTCTTT. It encodes CASTLTGGNTEAFF. Variable domain in full (rest from reference TRBV7-9 and TRBJ1-1): DTGVSQNPRHKITKRGQNVTFRCDPISEHNRLYWYRQTLGQGPEFLTYFQNEAQLEKSRLLSDRFSAERPKGSFSTLEIQRTEQGDSAMYLCASTLTGGNTEAFFGQGTRLTVV.

This chain joins TRBV18 and TRBJ2-1; the match to TRBD2 covers 8 bases. The CDR3 runs to 15 residues. With 3 bases clipped from V and 7 bases from J, the junction kept 8 bases outside the gene matches. CDR1 is KGHSH and CDR2 is LQKENI in the germline V gene. The CDR3: CASSPNRGGQNEQFF. The CDR3 DNA is TGTGCCAGCTCACCTAACCGGGGGGGCCAGAATGAGCAGTTCTTC.

Only a few counts were recorded for this clone. V gene TRBV9 combines with J gene TRBJ1-2, with 7 bases matching TRBD1. Looked up from germline, CDR1 is SGDLS and CDR2 is YYNGEE. J was trimmed by 7 bases and V by 4 bases; bases with no gene match: 10. This CDR3 is built from 14 residues. CDR3 coding DNA: TGTGCCAGCAGCACTGGACAGGTAGACTTTGGCTACACCTTC. Amino acid sequence: CASSTGQVDFGYTF.

The table lists this clone with a few counts. The chain links TRBV7-9 to TRBJ2-2, with D possibly being TRBD2 (5 bases). The V and J ends lost 1 base and 1 base respectively, with 10 bases between them. This CDR3 has 16 amino acids. Germline V gene lookup returns CDR1 SEHNR and CDR2 FQNEAQ (reference sequence). CDR3 loop: CASSLVSGKNTGELFF. CDR3 nucleotide sequence: TGTGCCAGCAGCTTAGTCTCCGGGAAGAACACCGGGGAGCTGTTTTTT.

This clone has more than one count but fewer than ten. The V gene is TRBV18, the J gene TRBJ1-1; 8 positions agree with TRBD1. The germline CDR1 and CDR2 sequences are KGHSH and LQKENI. J lost 8 bases, V lost 6 bases, and 5 bases had no gene match. The CDR3 has 12 residues. The CDR3 nucleotides are TGTGCCAGCTCGTGGACAGGGCAAGAAGCTTTCTTT. Residues: CASSWTGQEAFF.

This clone was seen once. The chain is built from TRBV18 and TRBJ2-2; TRBD1 agrees at 7 bases. The CDR3 has 15 amino acids. V was clipped by 3 bases and J by 3 bases; unmatched bases: 4. CDR1 KGHSH and CDR2 LQKENI come from the germline V gene. The CDR3 protein is CASSPSGQDTGELFF. The CDR3 nucleotides read TGTGCCAGCTCACCTTCCGGACAGGACACCGGGGAGCTGTTTTTT.

This clone was counted only a few times. The chain links TRBV18 to TRBJ1-1; 10 bases map to TRBD1. This CDR3 has 13 amino acids. Per the germline V gene, CDR1 is KGHSH and CDR2 is LQKENI. V shed 3 bases, J shed 10 bases, and the junction held 5 bases outside the gene matches. CDR3 sequence (DNA): TGTGCCAGCTCACCGGGACAGGGGCCAATAGCTTTCTTT. It translates to CASSPGQGPIAFF.